Below are 27 T cell receptor beta chains sequenced from a single sample in a study of response to subunit inactivated influenza vaccine listed by TCRdb under 2018. The method was RT-PCR. TCRdb records Illumina HiSeq 2500 as the sequencer. TCRdb passed the public sequencing reads through fastp at Q25 and MiXCR, retaining productive beta sequences. Rows with one shared CDR3 protein collapse into an entry with the most common genes and DNA. In this sample the table shows 600,000 to 850,000 distinct CDR3 sequences, around 15% of which occur a single time. Jointly, the top ten make up around 7.6% of the sample. The starting material was PBMCs from blood, obtained roughly 2 weeks before vaccination. The receptors originated from a man aged 45-60 years who received an inactivated influenza vaccine. Donor details come from another sample of the same person, matched by shared clones.

The CDR3 DNA sequence: TGTGCCAGCAGCTTATCCATTACAGGGGAAGCTTTCTTT. Translating gives CASSLSITGEAFF. The chain recombines TRBV7-9 with TRBJ1-1; a possible D gene is TRBD1 (6 bases). Germline V gene sequence: CDR1 SEHNR, CDR2 FQNEAQ (reference sequence). The CDR3 contains 13 residues. The V gene lost 2 bases and the J gene lost 8 bases, with 12 bases spanning the gap.

The chain recombines TRBV20-1 with TRBJ2-2; 11 positions match TRBD2. Germline CDR1 reads DFQATT; CDR2 reads SNEGSKA (reference sequence). Trimming at V came to 3 bases and at J to 1 base, leaving 4 bases not matched to a gene. This CDR3 contains 16 residues. CDR3 sequence reads: CSASPTSGVNTGELFF. For the CDR3, the DNA is TGCAGTGCTAGCCCGACTAGCGGGGTGAACACCGGGGAGCTGTTTTTT.

This clonotype has a handful of counts. J is TRBJ1-1 and V is TRBV12-3 or TRBV12-4, with D unclear. With 5 bases removed from V and 0 bases from J, the gap between germline ends came to 10 bases. There are 14 residues in the CDR3. In DNA, the CDR3 is TGTGCCAGCAGTGCGTCTTACATGAACACTGAAGCTTTCTTT. Residues: CASSASYMNTEAFF.

This clonotype was recorded many times. CDR3 sequence: CASSQADRSSYNEQFF. CDR3 sequence (DNA): TGTGCCAGCAGCCAGGCCGACAGGAGCTCCTACAATGAGCAGTTCTTC. This sequence joins TRBV4-2 and TRBJ2-1; maybe TRBD1 (6 bases). CDR1 is LGHNA, CDR2 YNFKEQ, per germline. The V and J ends lost 3 bases and 0 bases respectively, with 12 bases between them. The CDR3 is 16 amino acids.

The rearrangement joins TRBV7-2 to TRBJ2-7; 8 bases agree with TRBD1. V trimming: 4 bases; J trimming: 3 bases; junction bases outside the gene matches: 8. The CDR3 extends over 15 amino acids. CDR1 is SGHTA, CDR2 FQGNSA, per germline. The CDR3 region has the DNA TGTGCCAGCAGCTCGCGGACAGGGCCAATCTACGAGCAGTACTTC. Its translation: CASSSRTGPIYEQYF.

This clonotype was seen a few times. J is TRBJ2-5 and V is TRBV20-1; D ambiguous. V lost 3 bases and J lost 5, with 19 bases in between. This CDR3 is built from 15 residues. CDR1 and CDR2 (germline): DFQATT, SNEGSKA (reference sequence). DNA of the CDR3: TGCAGTGCTAGTGCGGATCTAGTGGCCAGGGAGACCCAGTACTTC. It yields the protein CSASADLVARETQYF.

This chain uses TRBV3-1 with TRBJ1-2; the D gene is possibly TRBD1 (6 bases). Trimming removed 0 bases at V and 7 bases at J, with 15 bases between. This CDR3 spans 15 amino acids. CDR1 is LGHDT, CDR2 YNNKEL, per germline (reference sequence). The CDR3 reads CASSQEGGTTLGYTF. DNA for the CDR3: TGTGCCAGCAGCCAAGAGGGGGGCACGACACTTGGCTACACCTTC.

This clonotype has just a few counts. The chain joins TRBV27 to TRBJ2-3, with 9 bases lining up with TRBD2. This CDR3 has 15 residues. CDR1 and CDR2 (germline): MNHEY, SMNVEV (reference sequence). V trimming: 3 bases; J trimming: 6 bases; junction bases outside the gene matches: 7. This CDR3 is CASSFLAGAPDTQYF. For the CDR3, the DNA is TGTGCCAGCAGTTTCTTAGCGGGGGCCCCCGATACGCAGTATTTT.

The chain uses TRBV7-9 and TRBJ2-7; D gene uncertain. Trimming pared 0 bases from V and 5 bases from J, leaving 11 bases between. The germline V gene encodes CDR1 SEHNR and CDR2 FQNEAQ (reference sequence). This CDR3 is 14 amino acids long. DNA of the CDR3: TGTGCCAGCAGCTTAGCGGGCACAAGTCACGAGCAGTACTTC. Translation gives CASSLAGTSHEQYF.

This sequence joins TRBV20-1 and TRBJ2-6, with no clear D. Deletions cut 0 bases from V and 3 bases from J, with 18 bases between. The CDR3 totals 18 residues. Germline V gives CDR1 DFQATT, CDR2 SNEGSKA (reference sequence). Here the CDR3 reads CSARDWNKPRHGANVLTF. The CDR3 nucleotides are TGCAGTGCTAGAGATTGGAATAAGCCGCGACATGGGGCCAACGTCCTGACTTTC.

This clonotype was observed a handful of times. The chain is built from TRBV7-8 and TRBJ2-5; 11 nucleotides line up with TRBD2. The V gene's germline CDR1 is SGHVS and CDR2 FQNEAQ. J lost 3 bases, V lost 4 bases, and 7 bases had no gene match. The CDR3 covers 16 residues. The CDR3 is CASSSTSGGPKETQYF. As DNA, the CDR3 is TGTGCCAGCAGCTCCACTAGCGGGGGCCCGAAAGAGACCCAGTACTTC.

This clonotype appeared a few times. J is TRBJ2-7 and V is TRBV4-3; 8 positions match TRBD2. Germline CDR1 LGHNA, CDR2 YSLEER. Unmatched junction bases numbered 6, after V lost 4 bases and J lost 4 bases. CDR3 size: 14 residues. In DNA form, the CDR3 reads TGCGCCAGCAGCCCGTTCGGGGGGGCTTACGAGCAGTACTTC. Encoded protein: CASSPFGGAYEQYF.

This clonotype was seen at least ten times. The rearrangement links TRBV5-6 to TRBJ2-1; 7 bases are shared with TRBD1. This CDR3 has 15 amino acids. The V gene's germline CDR1 is SGHDT and CDR2 YYEEEE. J lost 4 bases, V lost 1 base, and 5 bases had no gene match. CDR3 coding DNA: TGTGCCAGCAGCTTGTTTGGGACAGCATACAATGAGCAGTTCTTC. Translation: CASSLFGTAYNEQFF.

The V call is TRBV5-5, the J call TRBJ2-3; D gene ambiguous. Trimming cost V 5 bases and J 4 bases, with 5 bases left between them. This CDR3 is 11 amino acids long. The germline CDR1 and CDR2 sequences are SGHKS and YYEKEE (reference sequence). In DNA, the CDR3 is TGTGCCAGCAGGTGGGCAGATACGCAGTATTTT. Translation gives CASRWADTQYF.

This chain links TRBV6-2 or TRBV6-3 with TRBJ2-2; unclear D gene. CDR3 length: 14 residues. Trimming took off 5 bases at V and 3 bases at J, with 10 bases between the two ends. In germline, CDR1 is MNHEY, CDR2 SVGEGT. The CDR3 DNA sequence: TGTGCCAGCAGTACCACCGTATACACCGGGGAGCTGTTTTTT. It yields the protein CASSTTVYTGELFF.

The chain couples TRBV2 to TRBJ2-5; D is uncertain. CDR1 SNHLY and CDR2 FYNNEI come from the germline V gene. Trimming stripped 7 bases from V and 3 bases from J, with 9 bases between. The CDR3 spans 12 residues. The CDR3: CASISREETQYF. DNA for the CDR3: TGTGCCAGCATTAGCAGAGAAGAGACCCAGTACTTC.

This clonotype came up a few times. The V call is TRBV29-1, the J call TRBJ1-1; D is perhaps TRBD1 (5 bases). CDR3 length equals 11 residues. The germline V gene has CDR1 SQVTM and CDR2 ANQGSEA. Trimming stripped 4 bases from V and 4 bases from J, with 7 bases between. CDR3 coding DNA: TGCAGCGTTGGGGACGCCACTGAAGCTTTCTTT. This encodes CSVGDATEAFF.

In this sample, this clonotype turned up a few times. This chain links TRBV5-6 with TRBJ2-1; unclear D gene. Germline assignment: CDR1 SGHDT and CDR2 YYEEEE. V lost 0 bases and J lost 0, with 7 bases in between. This CDR3 has 15 amino acids. The CDR3 DNA reads as TGTGCCAGCAGCTTGGTATATAGCTCCTACAATGAGCAGTTCTTC. Translation: CASSLVYSSYNEQFF.

The chain recombines TRBV20-1 with TRBJ2-5; D gene unclear. The germline CDR1 and CDR2 sequences are DFQATT and SNEGSKA (reference sequence). Trimming took off 3 bases at V and 5 bases at J, with 10 bases between the two ends. This CDR3 region has 12 residues. DNA of the CDR3: TGCAGTGCTAGGCTAGAAGGGGAGACCCAGTACTTC. As protein: CSARLEGETQYF.

V and J are TRBV19 and TRBJ2-1; 9 bases fit TRBD2. Germline CDR1 and CDR2: LNHDA and SQIVND (reference sequence). This CDR3 region has 16 residues. With V trimmed by 5 bases and J by 0 bases, 5 bases remained unmatched. For the CDR3, the DNA is TGTGCCAGTAGTGGGGGACTAGCAAGCTCCTACAATGAGCAGTTCTTC. This translates into CASSGGLASSYNEQFF.

The J gene is TRBJ1-5, the V gene TRBV4-2; D gene ambiguous. The CDR3 extends over 15 amino acids. In germline, CDR1 is LGHNA, CDR2 YNFKEQ. V was pared by 0 bases and J by 2 bases, with 8 bases between. The CDR3 sequence is CASSQDGVGNQPQHF. CDR3 in DNA: TGTGCCAGCAGCCAAGATGGGGTCGGCAATCAGCCCCAGCATTTT.

This clonotype has only a few counts. The CDR3 sequence is CASSPQGATNTGELFF. The CDR3 DNA reads TGTGCCAGCTCACCACAGGGGGCTACGAACACCGGGGAGCTGTTTTTT. The chain is built from TRBV18 and TRBJ2-2; 7 bases are a match to TRBD1. Germline CDR1 reads KGHSH; CDR2 reads LQKENI. The junction had 2 bases not matched to a gene; V was cut back by 1 base and J by 0 bases. This CDR3 has 16 amino acids. Combining the CDR3 with reference TRBV18 and TRBJ2-2 gives the whole variable domain NAGVMQNPRHLVRRRGQEARLRCSPMKGHSHVYWYRQLPEEGLKFMVYLQKENIIDESGMPKERFSAEFPKEGPSILRIQQVVRGDSAAYFCASSPQGATNTGELFFGEGSRLTVL.

The rearrangement joins TRBV9 to TRBJ2-4; 12 nucleotides line up with TRBD2. V lost 3 bases and J lost 0; bases outside the gene matches: 4. The CDR3 extends over 17 amino acids. The V gene's germline CDR1 is SGDLS and CDR2 YYNGEE. In nucleotides, the CDR3 is TGTGCCAGCAGCGGGGGGGGACTAGCGGGAGCCAAAAACATTCAGTACTTC. Protein: CASSGGGLAGAKNIQYF.

This clonotype was seen only a few times. The genes are TRBV19 and TRBJ2-3; D gene ambiguous. Trimming pared 3 bases from V and 4 bases from J, leaving 11 bases between. This CDR3 comprises 14 residues. In germline, CDR1 is LNHDA, CDR2 SQIVND (reference sequence). This CDR3 reads CASSMNRAADTQYF. In DNA, the CDR3 is TGTGCCAGTAGTATGAATAGAGCCGCAGATACGCAGTATTTT.

In this sample, this clonotype turned up a few times. V is TRBV10-3 and J is TRBJ2-3; D is undetermined. V was clipped by 10 bases and J by 6 bases, with 17 bases between them. This CDR3 has 13 amino acids. Germline V gene lookup returns CDR1 ENHRY and CDR2 SYGVKD. The CDR3 DNA reads TGTGCCACCCAGGCCGACCCCACGGATACGCAGTATTTT. It is translated as CATQADPTDTQYF.

This clonotype showed up just a few times. V and J are TRBV5-5 and TRBJ2-1, with a tentative D call TRBD2 (5 bases). Per the germline V gene, CDR1 is SGHKS and CDR2 is YYEKEE (reference sequence). The CDR3 has 16 amino acids. V lost 4 bases, J lost 0 bases, and 14 bases lay in between. CDR3 sequence: CASSRRGVSSYNEQFF. CDR3 DNA: TGTGCCAGCAGCCGCCGGGGAGTGAGCTCCTACAATGAGCAGTTCTTC.

The rearrangement links TRBV20-1 to TRBJ2-3; TRBD1 agrees at 9 bases. Germline lookup yields CDR1 DFQATT and CDR2 SNEGSKA (reference sequence). The CDR3 runs to 14 residues. CDR3 loop: CGPQNRGRQDTQYF. In DNA form, the CDR3 reads TGCGGGCCGCAAAACAGGGGGCGCCAAGATACGCAGTATTTT.